This record covers a single T cell receptor (beta chain). The antigen is unknown. Sequenced by immunoSEQ multiplex PCR; TCRdb stores in-frame clones only, minus some. Here the sample spans 24,000 or so clones, over 45% being singletons. This sample stems from a study of radiation and T cells in renal cell carcinoma. Treatment given: treatment-naive control, cytoreductive nephrectomy. Sequenced control tumors were from about 10 males and 4 females, median age approximately 60. Whole-study findings and limits: Dominant CDR3 motifs were more common in irradiated tumors than controls. Tumor samples were small regions of roughly 1 g. Top 100 clonotypes averaged about 54% in irradiated versus about 43% in nephrectomy-only tumors.

CDR3 length: 13 amino acids. V was clipped by 3 bases and J by 2 bases, with 7 bases between them. Germline CDR1 SGHRS, CDR2 YFSETQ. V and J are TRBV5-1 and TRBJ2-3; no clear D. Here the sequenced sample was tumor tissue, taken from a patient whose treatment was nephrectomy without radiotherapy. This clonotype originated in a man aged 35-49 years with renal cell carcinoma. For the CDR3, the DNA is TGCGCCAGCAGCTCAGAGAACACAGATACGCAGTATTTT. It codes for CASSSENTDTQYF.